Listed below are T cell receptor beta chains from one sample, sequenced in a study of technical replicates of blood from a handful of donors. Generated by immunoSEQ multiplex PCR, the TCRdb table keeps only in-frame clones and is missing some. This sample yields around 81,000 clones, of which about 81% are seen a single time; roughly 4% belongs to the top ten. The sequenced material came from PBMCs. The receptors here all came from a human donor in good health. Some clones in this sample may be carry-over from other donors' samples. CDR3s include the opening cysteine and the closing phenylalanine or tryptophan. D genes are given only for firm matches. Only part of the rows carry a size: once, few, many, or a class if the clone is expanded.

v_gene: TRBV6-1
d_gene: .
abundance: .
j_gene: TRBJ1-6
CDR3aa: CASSIPGHLPLHF
CDR3nt: TGTGCCAGCAGTATTCCGGGACATCTACCCCTCCACTTT

v_gene: TRBV4-3
d_gene: .
abundance: once
j_gene: TRBJ2-1
CDR3aa: CASSQAQGGEQFF
CDR3nt: TGCGCCAGCAGCCAAGCACAGGGCGGTGAGCAGTTCTTC

v_gene: TRBV10-3
d_gene: .
abundance: .
j_gene: TRBJ2-7
CDR3aa: CAISESILALYEQYF
CDR3nt: TGTGCCATCAGTGAGTCGATACTAGCCCTCTACGAGCAGTACTTC

v_gene: TRBV7-9
d_gene: TRBD2
abundance: .
j_gene: TRBJ2-2
CDR3aa: CASSLASGRTGELFF
CDR3nt: TGTGCCAGCAGCTTAGCTAGCGGGAGAACCGGGGAGCTGTTTTTT

v_gene: TRBV21-1
d_gene: .
abundance: .
j_gene: TRBJ1-3
CDR3aa: CASSKGGGSGNTIYF
CDR3nt: TGTGCCAGCAGCAAAGGTGGAGGCTCTGGAAACACCATATATTTT

v_gene: TRBV27
d_gene: TRBD1
abundance: few
j_gene: TRBJ2-7
CDR3aa: CASRQGNYEQYF
CDR3nt: TGTGCCAGTCGACAGGGGAACTACGAGCAGTACTTC

v_gene: TRBV4-2
d_gene: TRBD2
abundance: once
j_gene: TRBJ2-3
CDR3aa: CASSQEETSGRFSTDTQYF
CDR3nt: TGTGCCAGCAGCCAAGAGGAAACTAGCGGGAGGTTCAGCACAGATACGCAGTATTTT

v_gene: TRBV7-2
d_gene: .
abundance: .
j_gene: TRBJ2-5
CDR3aa: CASSLRQAQYF
CDR3nt: TGTGCCAGCAGCCTCCGGCAGGCCCAGTACTTC

v_gene: TRBV30
d_gene: .
abundance: .
j_gene: TRBJ2-3
CDR3aa: CAWTVGGLGSQYF
CDR3nt: TGTGCCTGGACCGTTGGAGGTTTGGGGTCGCAGTATTTT

v_gene: TRBV30
d_gene: .
abundance: .
j_gene: TRBJ1-5
CDR3aa: CAWSTVGLLGNQPQHF
CDR3nt: TGTGCCTGGAGTACCGTGGGACTACTTGGCAATCAGCCCCAGCATTTT

v_gene: TRBV4-3
d_gene: .
abundance: .
j_gene: TRBJ1-1
CDR3aa: CASSQDSGGTEAFF
CDR3nt: TGCGCCAGCAGCCAAGATAGCGGGGGCACTGAAGCTTTCTTT

v_gene: TRBV7-2
d_gene: TRBD2
abundance: .
j_gene: TRBJ2-5
CDR3aa: CASSPRGSGGETQYF
CDR3nt: TGTGCCAGCAGCCCGCGGGGGTCGGGGGGAGAGACCCAGTACTTC

v_gene: TRBV7-2
d_gene: .
abundance: .
j_gene: TRBJ2-7
CDR3aa: CASSLAAAPEQYF
CDR3nt: TGTGCCAGCAGCTTAGCGGCAGCGCCCGAGCAGTACTTC

v_gene: TRBV4-1
d_gene: TRBD1
abundance: .
j_gene: TRBJ1-2
CDR3aa: CASSQRGQGYTF
CDR3nt: TGCGCCAGCAGCCAAAGGGGGCAGGGCTACACCTTC

v_gene: TRBV11-2
d_gene: TRBD2
abundance: .
j_gene: TRBJ2-1
CDR3aa: CASTLRSGGYNEQFF
CDR3nt: TGTGCCAGCACCCTCAGGAGCGGGGGATACAATGAGCAGTTCTTC

v_gene: TRBV5-1
d_gene: .
abundance: .
j_gene: TRBJ2-1
CDR3aa: CASSLNAGLSYNEQFF
CDR3nt: TGCGCCAGCAGCCTAAACGCGGGACTCAGCTACAATGAGCAGTTCTTC

v_gene: TRBV7-8
d_gene: .
abundance: .
j_gene: TRBJ1-2
CDR3aa: CASSWGVLSYGYTF
CDR3nt: TGTGCCAGCAGCTGGGGGGTGTTAAGCTATGGCTACACCTTC

v_gene: TRBV11-3
d_gene: .
abundance: once
j_gene: TRBJ2-2
CDR3aa: CASSLDSWAANTGELFF
CDR3nt: TGTGCCAGCAGCTTAGATTCGTGGGCCGCGAACACCGGGGAGCTGTTTTTT

v_gene: TRBV7-9
d_gene: TRBD2
abundance: .
j_gene: TRBJ2-3
CDR3aa: CASSLVAGGGDTQYF
CDR3nt: TGTGCCAGCAGCTTAGTGGCGGGGGGAGGAGATACGCAGTATTTT

v_gene: TRBV7-2
d_gene: .
abundance: .
j_gene: TRBJ1-6
CDR3aa: CASSLNPRSSYNSPLHF
CDR3nt: TGTGCCAGCAGCTTAAATCCAAGGAGCTCCTATAATTCACCCCTCCACTTT

v_gene: TRBV6-6
d_gene: .
abundance: .
j_gene: TRBJ2-3
CDR3aa: CASTKYTGLTDTQYF
CDR3nt: TGTGCCAGCACCAAATATACAGGCCTCACAGATACGCAGTATTTT

v_gene: TRBV27
d_gene: .
abundance: .
j_gene: TRBJ1-2
CDR3aa: CASSLGHHYGYTF
CDR3nt: TGTGCCAGCAGTTTGGGGCACCACTATGGCTACACCTTC

v_gene: TRBV5-1
d_gene: .
abundance: .
j_gene: TRBJ2-2
CDR3aa: CASSLGSGVNTGELFF
CDR3nt: TGCGCCAGCAGCTTGGGTAGCGGAGTGAACACCGGGGAGCTGTTTTTT

v_gene: TRBV7-3
d_gene: TRBD2
abundance: .
j_gene: TRBJ2-6
CDR3aa: CASAGRAGGPGGANVLTF
CDR3nt: TGTGCCAGCGCGGGCCGGGCGGGAGGGCCGGGTGGGGCCAACGTCCTGACTTTC

v_gene: TRBV20-1
d_gene: TRBD2
abundance: .
j_gene: TRBJ2-5
CDR3aa: CSAGGRETQYF
CDR3nt: TGCAGTGCGGGAGGGAGAGAGACCCAGTACTTC

v_gene: TRBV6-1
d_gene: .
abundance: .
j_gene: TRBJ2-7
CDR3aa: CASRSHREPSYEQYF
CDR3nt: TGTGCCAGCAGATCCCACAGGGAACCCTCCTACGAGCAGTACTTC

v_gene: TRBV9
d_gene: .
abundance: .
j_gene: TRBJ2-7
CDR3aa: CASSVGVGGYEQYF
CDR3nt: TGTGCCAGCAGCGTAGGGGTCGGAGGTTACGAGCAGTACTTC

v_gene: TRBV10-3
d_gene: TRBD1
abundance: .
j_gene: TRBJ1-1
CDR3aa: CAISEGGQLNTEAFF
CDR3nt: TGTGCCATCAGTGAGGGGGGACAGCTGAACACTGAAGCTTTCTTT

v_gene: TRBV9
d_gene: .
abundance: .
j_gene: TRBJ2-7
CDR3aa: CASSEAGRPGEQYF
CDR3nt: TGTGCCAGCAGCGAGGCGGGGCGCCCCGGCGAGCAGTACTTC

v_gene: TRBV12-5
d_gene: TRBD2
abundance: .
j_gene: TRBJ2-5
CDR3aa: CASGFSTSGGQETQYF
CDR3nt: TGTGCTAGTGGTTTCTCGACTAGCGGGGGGCAAGAGACCCAGTACTTC

v_gene: TRBV10-3
d_gene: .
abundance: .
j_gene: TRBJ2-7
CDR3aa: CAIRAGPYEQYF
CDR3nt: TGTGCCATACGAGCGGGCCCCTACGAGCAGTACTTC

v_gene: TRBV4-2
d_gene: .
abundance: .
j_gene: TRBJ1-5
CDR3aa: CASSQDYGGKNQPQHF
CDR3nt: TGTGCCAGCAGCCAAGATTATGGGGGGAAAAATCAGCCCCAGCATTTT

v_gene: TRBV30
d_gene: .
abundance: .
j_gene: TRBJ2-7
CDR3aa: CAWSVGRNYEQYF
CDR3nt: TGTGCCTGGAGTGTGGGGCGGAACTACGAGCAGTACTTC

v_gene: TRBV30
d_gene: .
abundance: .
j_gene: TRBJ1-2
CDR3aa: CAWSQGGGDGYTF
CDR3nt: TGTGCCTGGAGTCAGGGAGGGGGGGATGGCTACACCTTC

v_gene: TRBV7-9
d_gene: TRBD2
abundance: once
j_gene: TRBJ2-1
CDR3aa: CASTERGGSMFGQFF
CDR3nt: TGTGCCAGCACCGAACGGGGGGGATCAATGTTCGGGCAGTTCTTC

v_gene: TRBV9
d_gene: .
abundance: .
j_gene: TRBJ2-5
CDR3aa: CASSVASRGQETQYF
CDR3nt: TGTGCCAGCAGCGTAGCCTCACGGGGGCAAGAGACCCAGTACTTC

v_gene: TRBV30
d_gene: .
abundance: .
j_gene: TRBJ1-6
CDR3aa: CAWGQREHSPLHF
CDR3nt: TGTGCCTGGGGACAGAGGGAGCATTCACCCCTCCACTTT

v_gene: TRBV10-3
d_gene: .
abundance: .
j_gene: TRBJ1-5
CDR3aa: CAISTGGIGNQPQHF
CDR3nt: TGTGCCATCAGTACGGGGGGCATAGGCAATCAGCCCCAGCATTTT

v_gene: TRBV7-2
d_gene: TRBD2
abundance: once
j_gene: TRBJ2-2
CDR3aa: CASSSTSGLTGELFF
CDR3nt: TGTGCCAGCAGCTCGACTAGCGGGCTTACCGGGGAGCTGTTTTTT

v_gene: TRBV19
d_gene: .
abundance: .
j_gene: TRBJ1-2
CDR3aa: CASSPPYYYGYTF
CDR3nt: TGTGCCAGTAGTCCCCCTTATTACTATGGCTACACCTTC

v_gene: TRBV5-1
d_gene: TRBD1
abundance: .
j_gene: TRBJ2-7
CDR3aa: CASSPGTGGVSSSYEQYF
CDR3nt: TGCGCCAGCAGCCCAGGGACAGGGGGTGTTTCCTCCTCCTACGAGCAGTACTTC

v_gene: TRBV29-1
d_gene: TRBD2
abundance: .
j_gene: TRBJ2-7
CDR3aa: CSVLSGLAGAGEEQYF
CDR3nt: TGCAGCGTTCTGTCGGGACTAGCGGGAGCTGGGGAAGAGCAGTACTTC

v_gene: TRBV30
d_gene: TRBD2
abundance: few
j_gene: TRBJ2-3
CDR3aa: CAWSVLAGSTDTQYF
CDR3nt: TGTGCCTGGAGTGTATTAGCGGGATCTACAGATACGCAGTATTTT

v_gene: TRBV15
d_gene: .
abundance: .
j_gene: TRBJ1-2
CDR3aa: CATSRDFRTVSNYGYTF
CDR3nt: TGTGCCACCAGCAGAGATTTTCGAACGGTATCGAACTATGGCTACACCTTC

v_gene: TRBV10-1
d_gene: .
abundance: .
j_gene: TRBJ2-7
CDR3aa: CASRTRREHEQYF
CDR3nt: TGCGCCAGCAGGACCCGTCGGGAACACGAGCAGTACTTC

v_gene: TRBV29-1
d_gene: .
abundance: .
j_gene: TRBJ2-7
CDR3aa: CSVVLASIKKSSYEQYF
CDR3nt: TGCAGCGTTGTTCTAGCTTCTATAAAAAAGAGCTCCTACGAGCAGTACTTC

v_gene: TRBV2
d_gene: TRBD2
abundance: .
j_gene: TRBJ2-7
CDR3aa: CASSESPGLVFRQYF
CDR3nt: TGTGCCAGCAGTGAATCACCGGGACTAGTCTTTCGGCAGTACTTC

v_gene: TRBV6-5
d_gene: .
abundance: .
j_gene: TRBJ2-2
CDR3aa: CASSTEGANTGELFF
CDR3nt: TGTGCCAGCAGTACCGAGGGGGCGAACACCGGGGAGCTGTTTTTT

v_gene: TRBV27
d_gene: .
abundance: once
j_gene: TRBJ1-5
CDR3aa: CASSAQGNQPQHF
CDR3nt: TGTGCCAGCAGTGCACAGGGAAATCAGCCCCAGCATTTT

v_gene: TRBV29-1
d_gene: TRBD1
abundance: .
j_gene: TRBJ2-7
CDR3aa: CSASTGNYEQYF
CDR3nt: TGCAGCGCCTCGACAGGGAACTACGAGCAGTACTTC

v_gene: TRBV11-2
d_gene: .
abundance: .
j_gene: TRBJ2-3
CDR3aa: CASSLARQVNTQYF
CDR3nt: TGTGCCAGCAGCTTAGCACGACAGGTGAATACGCAGTATTTT

v_gene: TRBV29-1
d_gene: .
abundance: .
j_gene: TRBJ2-1
CDR3aa: CSVVTTGYNEQFF
CDR3nt: TGCAGCGTTGTGACGACAGGTTACAATGAGCAGTTCTTC

v_gene: TRBV9
d_gene: .
abundance: .
j_gene: TRBJ2-1
CDR3aa: CASSAGAPPYNEQFF
CDR3nt: TGTGCCAGTTCGGCAGGCGCCCCTCCCTACAATGAGCAGTTCTTC

v_gene: TRBV6-5
d_gene: TRBD1
abundance: .
j_gene: TRBJ2-7
CDR3aa: CASSYKGTGGYEQYF
CDR3nt: TGTGCCAGCAGTTACAAAGGGACAGGGGGATACGAGCAGTACTTC